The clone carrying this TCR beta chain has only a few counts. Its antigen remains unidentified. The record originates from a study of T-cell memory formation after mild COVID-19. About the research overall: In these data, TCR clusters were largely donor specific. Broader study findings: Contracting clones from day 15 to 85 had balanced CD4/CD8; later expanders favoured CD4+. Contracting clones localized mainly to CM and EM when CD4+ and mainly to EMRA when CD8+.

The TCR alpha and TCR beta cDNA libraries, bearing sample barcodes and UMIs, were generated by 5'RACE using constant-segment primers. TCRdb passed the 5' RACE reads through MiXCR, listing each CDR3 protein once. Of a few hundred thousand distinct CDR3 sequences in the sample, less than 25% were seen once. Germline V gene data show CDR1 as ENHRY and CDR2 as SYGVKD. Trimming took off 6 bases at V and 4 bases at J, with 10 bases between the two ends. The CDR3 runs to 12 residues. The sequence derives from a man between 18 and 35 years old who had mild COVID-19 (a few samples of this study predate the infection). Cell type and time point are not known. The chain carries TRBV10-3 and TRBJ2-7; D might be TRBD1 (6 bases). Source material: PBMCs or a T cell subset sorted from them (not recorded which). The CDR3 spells CAISPGEYEQYF. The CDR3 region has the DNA TGTGCCATCAGCCCAGGGGAGTACGAGCAGTACTTC.